The 27 T cell receptor beta chains listed next were all sequenced from one sample in a study of somatic mutations in cytotoxic T cells in rheumatoid arthritis. Profiled with immunoSEQ multiplex PCR; TCRdb holds only in-frame clones, not every one. In the table there are over 15,000 clones, around three quarters of which are singletons. The sequenced sample was CD8+ T cells sorted from blood. The receptors were gathered from an adult with rheumatoid arthritis.

The gene calls are TRBV5-1 and TRBJ1-4, with D unresolved. V lost 4 bases to trimming and J lost 7 bases, with 20 bases between them. CDR3 size: 16 residues. Germline values: CDR1 SGHRS, CDR2 YFSETQ. The CDR3 region has the DNA TGCGCCAGCAGCGGAGCCGAGGGTGGGTGGGGTGAAAAACTGTTTTTT. It encodes CASSGAEGGWGEKLFF.

This clone came up once. The chain joins TRBV7-2 to TRBJ1-2, with D possibly TRBD1 on 5 matching bases. The V and J ends lost 5 bases and 5 bases respectively, with 12 bases between them. The CDR3 covers 13 residues. The germline gives CDR1 SGHTA, CDR2 FQGNSA. This CDR3 reads CASSGATPYGYTF. CDR3 coding DNA: TGTGCCAGCAGCGGGGCCACCCCATATGGCTACACCTTC. Variable domain in full (rest from reference TRBV7-2 and TRBJ1-2): GAGVSQSPSNKVTEKGKDVELRCDPISGHTALYWYRQSLGQGLEFLIYFQGNSAPDKSGLPSDRFSAERTGGSVSTLTIQRTQQEDSAVYLCASSGATPYGYTFGSGTRLTVV.

The V and J genes are TRBV27 and TRBJ1-1; D is ambiguous. V was shortened by 3 bases and J by 0 bases, with 11 bases between the two germline ends. Per the germline V gene, CDR1 is MNHEY and CDR2 is SMNVEV (reference sequence). The CDR3 loop spans 15 amino acids. CDR3 DNA sequence: TGTGCCAGCAGTTTCTTCCCGACGGTGAACACTGAAGCTTTCTTT. Translated: CASSFFPTVNTEAFF.

The chain uses TRBV6-1 and TRBJ1-2, with D perhaps matching TRBD1 (5 bases). The CDR3 is 16 residues long. Trimming shortened V by 2 bases and J by 2 bases, and 15 bases separated the two germline ends. CDR1 MNHNS and CDR2 SASEGT come from the germline V gene. The CDR3 sequence: CASSEWYSPGNYGYTF. CDR3 nucleotide sequence: TGTGCCAGCAGTGAATGGTACAGCCCAGGGAACTATGGCTACACCTTC.

The rearrangement joins TRBV30 to TRBJ1-4; 7 nucleotides match TRBD1. Losses at the gene ends were 2 bases for V and 6 bases for J; bases not matched to a gene: 6. Germline CDR1 and CDR2: GTSNPN and SVGIG (reference sequence). The CDR3 loop spans 14 amino acids. The CDR3 spells CAWSQGRGDEKLFF. The CDR3 bases are TGTGCCTGGAGTCAGGGCAGGGGGGATGAAAAACTGTTTTTT.

This clone was seen a handful of times. The chain recombines TRBV6-5 with TRBJ1-1; D ambiguous. V was cut by 2 bases and J by 1 base, with 8 bases left in between. Per germline, CDR1 MNHEY and CDR2 SVGAGI. The CDR3 consists of 14 residues. CDR3 DNA: TGTGCCAGCAGTTACCCCGGACCGAACACTGAAGCTTTCTTT. Amino acid sequence: CASSYPGPNTEAFF.

The chain joins TRBV14 to TRBJ1-3, with D unclear. Germline lookup yields CDR1 SGHDN and CDR2 FVKESK. Trimming stripped 4 bases from V and 4 bases from J, with 2 bases between. The CDR3 runs to 11 residues. CDR3 coding DNA: TGTGCCAGCAGCCCAGGAAACACCATATATTTT. The encoded protein is CASSPGNTIYF.

The rearrangement links TRBV30 to TRBJ2-5, with D uncertain. The J call may be in error: the DNA end matches TRBJ2-7 better. This CDR3 is 13 amino acids long. CDR1 and CDR2 (germline): GTSNPN, SVGIG (reference sequence). The CDR3: CAWRVSFTGEQYF. The CDR3, as DNA: TGTGCCTGGAGAGTGTCCTTTACTGGCGAGCAGTACTTC.

The chain links TRBV13 to TRBJ1-1; tentatively, D is TRBD1 (5 bases). The germline V gene encodes CDR1 PRHDT and CDR2 FYEKMQ (reference sequence). V was trimmed by 5 bases and J by 0 bases, leaving 13 bases between them. The CDR3 is 15 amino acids. DNA for the CDR3: TGTGCCAGCAGCCCCCAGGGAAGCATGAACACTGAAGCTTTCTTT. It translates to CASSPQGSMNTEAFF.

The genes are TRBV21-1 and TRBJ1-5; the table's TRBD1 call for D was not verified on the DNA. TRBV21-1 is deemed a pseudogene. There are 17 residues in the CDR3. The CDR3 region has the DNA TGTGCCAGCAGCACCTTTGGAAGGACAGTCTCTCAGGTGGCCCAGCATTTT. This translates into CASSTFGRTVSQVAQHF.

The chain combines TRBV6-5 with TRBJ1-1; D is uncertain. Germline loops: CDR1 MNHEY, CDR2 SVGAGI. V was clipped by 5 bases and J by 4 bases, with 14 bases between them. The CDR3 has 14 amino acids. This CDR3 reads CASSNPPAITEAFF. The CDR3 DNA follows: TGTGCCAGCAGTAACCCCCCCGCGATCACTGAAGCTTTCTTT.

The V call is TRBV5-4, the J call TRBJ2-2, with D perhaps assigned TRBD1 or TRBD2 (5 bases each). Germline CDR1 SGHNT, CDR2 YYREEE (reference sequence). CDR3 length: 13 amino acids. V lost 3 bases, J lost 6 bases, and 9 bases lay in between. CDR3 nucleotide sequence: TGTGCCAGCAGCTGGGGGACCCCCGGGGAGCTGTTTTTT. As protein: CASSWGTPGELFF.

J is TRBJ2-1 and V is TRBV6-4; D perhaps matches TRBD1 (6 bases). The CDR3 is 14 amino acids. Germline V lookup: CDR1 MRHNA, CDR2 SNTAGT. Trimming shortened V by 3 bases and J by 3 bases, and 9 bases separated the two germline ends. The DNA of the CDR3 is TGTGCCAGCAGTGAACAGGGTAACTACAATGAGCAGTTCTTC. Translation gives CASSEQGNYNEQFF.

The chain links TRBV5-6 to TRBJ2-1; D is ambiguous. V shed 4 bases and J shed 6 bases, with 11 bases lying between them. The CDR3 runs 13 residues. The germline V gene encodes CDR1 SGHDT and CDR2 YYEEEE. The CDR3 DNA reads as TGTGCCAGCAGCCTTAACCGTGGCAATGAGCAGTTCTTC. Translating gives CASSLNRGNEQFF. Full variable domain (outside the CDR3, taken from reference TRBV5-6 and TRBJ2-1): DAGVTQSPTHLIKTRGQQVTLRCSPKSGHDTVSWYQQALGQGPQFIFQYYEEEERQRGNFPDRFSGHQFPNYSSELNVNALLLGDSALYLCASSLNRGNEQFFGPGTRLTVL.

The chain links TRBV21-1 to TRBJ2-7. TRBV21-1 is designated a pseudogene. This CDR3 is 13 amino acids long. CDR3 region: CASRFGTRDEQYF. The CDR3 coding sequence is TGTGCCAGCAGATTCGGGACGAGGGACGAGCAGTACTTC.

This clone was observed a handful of times. The V call is TRBV27, the J call TRBJ1-5; 8 nucleotides match TRBD1. Germline lookup yields CDR1 MNHEY and CDR2 SMNVEV (reference sequence). The CDR3 covers 17 residues. V was pared by 1 base and J by 3 bases, with 8 bases of the junction left unmatched. This CDR3 is CASSLFQDRAFNQPQHF. In DNA form, the CDR3 reads TGTGCCAGCAGTTTATTTCAGGACAGGGCATTCAATCAGCCCCAGCATTTT.

The table lists this clone with a count of one. This chain joins TRBV27 and TRBJ2-1; D gene ambiguous. Germline CDR1 MNHEY, CDR2 SMNVEV (reference sequence). V lost 2 bases and J 2 bases, leaving 7 bases between the germline ends. This CDR3 has 14 residues. CDR3: CASSLSMAYNEQFF. CDR3 nucleotide sequence: TGTGCCAGCAGTTTAAGTATGGCCTACAATGAGCAGTTCTTC.

The V gene is TRBV5-1, the J gene TRBJ2-5; 8 bases are a match to TRBD1. Near its end, the DNA agrees better with TRBJ2-7, so the J call may be wrong. CDR1 is SGHRS and CDR2 is YFSETQ in the germline V gene. The CDR3 has 14 amino acids. DNA of the CDR3: TGCGCCAGCAAAGAGTGGACAGGGACCCACGAGCAGTACTTC. Protein product: CASKEWTGTHEQYF.

The gene calls are TRBV2 and TRBJ2-7, with 10 bases identical to TRBD2. In germline, CDR1 is SNHLY, CDR2 FYNNEI. The CDR3 runs to 16 residues. Losses at the gene ends were 4 bases for V and 2 bases for J; bases not matched to a gene: 8. CDR3 in DNA: TGTGCCAGCAGTGTTTCGATCGGACTAGCGGCCTACGAGCAGTACTTC. Residues: CASSVSIGLAAYEQYF.

The J gene is TRBJ1-2, the V gene TRBV2; TRBD1 is a possible D gene (5 bases). The CDR3 consists of 13 residues. V lost 7 bases and J lost 2, with 11 bases in between. Germline lookup yields CDR1 SNHLY and CDR2 FYNNEI. CDR3 amino acids: CASTGGANYGYTF. The CDR3 DNA reads as TGTGCCAGCACCGGAGGGGCCAACTATGGCTACACCTTC. Using reference TRBV2 and TRBJ1-2 for the parts outside the CDR3, the full variable domain is EPEVTQTPSHQVTQMGQEVILRCVPISNHLYFYWYRQILGQKVEFLVSFYNNEISEKSEIFDDQFSVERPDGSNFTLKIRSTKLEDSAMYFCASTGGANYGYTFGSGTRLTVV.

CDR3 sequence: CAIETRSTEAFF. As DNA, the CDR3 is TGTGCCATCGAGACCAGATCCACTGAAGCTTTCTTT. The rearrangement joins TRBV10-3 to TRBJ1-1; D unresolved. Germline assignment: CDR1 ENHRY and CDR2 SYGVKD. This CDR3 region has 12 residues. The V end was cut by 8 bases, the J end by 4 bases, with 11 bases between.

The chain uses TRBV5-1 and TRBJ2-1; D uncertain. V was shortened by 4 bases and J by 2 bases, with 7 bases between the two germline ends. The CDR3 runs to 13 residues. The germline V gene encodes CDR1 SGHRS and CDR2 YFSETQ. CDR3 coding DNA: TGCGCCAGCAGCCTGGTCCCCTACAATGAGCAGTTCTTC. This encodes CASSLVPYNEQFF. The full variable domain, rest sourced from reference TRBV5-1 and TRBJ2-1, is KAGVTQTPRYLIKTRGQQVTLSCSPISGHRSVSWYQQTPGQGLQFLFEYFSETQRNKGNFPGRFSGRQFSNSRSEMNVSTLELGDSALYLCASSLVPYNEQFFGPGTRLTVL.

This rearrangement joins TRBV27 to TRBJ1-2, with D uncertain. The CDR3 consists of 15 residues. The V and J ends lost 1 base and 6 bases respectively, with 15 bases between them. Germline lookup yields CDR1 MNHEY and CDR2 SMNVEV (reference sequence). CDR3 amino acids: CASSLFPGEVNGYTF. In DNA form, the CDR3 reads TGTGCCAGCAGTTTATTCCCGGGTGAGGTGAATGGCTACACCTTC.

The chain recombines TRBV7-9 with TRBJ1-5; D not resolved. The CDR3 is made up of 14 amino acids. V dropped 0 bases and J dropped 9 bases, with 12 bases sitting between them. CDR1 and CDR2 from the germline V gene are SEHNR and FQNEAQ (reference sequence). The CDR3 nucleotides read TGTGCCAGCAGCTTAGCGAAAGAAGGGCGGCCCCAGCATTTT. Encoded protein: CASSLAKEGRPQHF. The full variable domain, in which reference TRBV7-9 and TRBJ1-5 provide the parts outside the CDR3, is DTGVSQNPRHKITKRGQNVTFRCDPISEHNRLYWYRQTLGQGPEFLTYFQNEAQLEKSRLLSDRFSAERPKGSFSTLEIQRTEQGDSAMYLCASSLAKEGRPQHFGDGTRLSIL.

This chain links TRBV11-2 with TRBJ2-5; tentatively, D is TRBD1 (6 bases). The DNA end favors TRBJ2-7, so the J call may be wrong. Germline V gene lookup returns CDR1 SGHAT and CDR2 FQNNGV. The CDR3 is made up of 15 amino acids. The CDR3 coding sequence is TGTGCCAGCAGCTTAGGAGGGGACATAGCTTACGAGCAGTACTTC. The encoded protein is CASSLGGDIAYEQYF.

V usage is TRBV9 and J usage is TRBJ2-3, with D maybe TRBD1 (5 bases). Per germline, CDR1 SGDLS and CDR2 YYNGEE. Trimming shortened V by 4 bases and J by 6 bases, and 24 bases separated the two germline ends. The CDR3 is 17 amino acids. The CDR3 nucleotides read TGTGCCAGCAGCCTTTTGGGGCAGTCAAGGTTTGAGGATACGCAGTATTTT. It is translated as CASSLLGQSRFEDTQYF.

The rearrangement uses TRBV9 and TRBJ1-1; TRBD1 might be the D (5 bases). The CDR3 loop spans 13 amino acids. The germline CDR1 and CDR2 sequences are SGDLS and YYNGEE. The V and J ends lost 5 bases and 1 base respectively, with 9 bases between them. The CDR3 spells CASSQGENTEAFF. CDR3 DNA: TGTGCCAGCAGTCAAGGGGAGAACACTGAAGCTTTCTTT.